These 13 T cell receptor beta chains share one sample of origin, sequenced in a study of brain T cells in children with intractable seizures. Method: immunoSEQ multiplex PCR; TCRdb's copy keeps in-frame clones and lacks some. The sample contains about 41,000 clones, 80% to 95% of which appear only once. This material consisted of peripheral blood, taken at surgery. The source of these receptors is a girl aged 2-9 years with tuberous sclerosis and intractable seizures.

The CDR3 reads CASTVGISEAFF. The CDR3 region has the DNA TGTGCCAGCACCGTGGGGATATCTGAAGCTTTCTTT. The chain has TRBV6-5 and TRBJ1-1; D remains unclear. The germline V gene has CDR1 MNHEY and CDR2 SVGAGI. The CDR3 runs 12 residues. Trimming left V 7 bases short and J 6 bases short, with 12 bases between.

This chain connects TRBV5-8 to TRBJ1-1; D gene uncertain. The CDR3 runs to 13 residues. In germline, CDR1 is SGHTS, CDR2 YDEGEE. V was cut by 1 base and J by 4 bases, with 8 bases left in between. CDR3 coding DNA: TGTGCCAGCAGCTTGCGATATGGCACTGAAGCTTTCTTT. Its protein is CASSLRYGTEAFF.

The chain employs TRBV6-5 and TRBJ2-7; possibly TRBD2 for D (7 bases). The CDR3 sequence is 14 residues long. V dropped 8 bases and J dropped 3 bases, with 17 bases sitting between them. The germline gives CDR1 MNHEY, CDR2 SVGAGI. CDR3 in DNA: TGTGCCAGCTGGGAGGGGGGTCTGTTCTACGAGCAGTACTTC. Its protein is CASWEGGLFYEQYF.

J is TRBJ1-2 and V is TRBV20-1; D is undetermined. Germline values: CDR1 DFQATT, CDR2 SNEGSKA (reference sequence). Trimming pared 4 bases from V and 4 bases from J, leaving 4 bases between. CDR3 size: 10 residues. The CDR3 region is CSANSYGYTF. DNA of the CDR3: TGCAGTGCTAACTCCTATGGCTACACCTTC.

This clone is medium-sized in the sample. CDR3: CASSRDRGGTEAFF. CDR3 bases: TGTGCCAGCAGCAGAGACAGGGGAGGGACTGAAGCTTTCTTT. This chain links TRBV7-2 with TRBJ1-1, with 8 bases lining up with TRBD1. This CDR3 is 14 amino acids long. CDR1 is SGHTA and CDR2 is FQGNSA in the germline V gene. The V and J ends lost 5 bases and 5 bases, in that order; junction bases with no gene match: 7.

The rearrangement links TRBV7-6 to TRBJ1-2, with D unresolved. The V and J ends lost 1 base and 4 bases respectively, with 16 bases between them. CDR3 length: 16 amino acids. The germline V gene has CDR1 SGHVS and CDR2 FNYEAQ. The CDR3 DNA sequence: TGTGCCAGCAGCTTAGGGGAAGGTTTCTCTCCCTATGGCTACACCTTC. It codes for CASSLGEGFSPYGYTF.

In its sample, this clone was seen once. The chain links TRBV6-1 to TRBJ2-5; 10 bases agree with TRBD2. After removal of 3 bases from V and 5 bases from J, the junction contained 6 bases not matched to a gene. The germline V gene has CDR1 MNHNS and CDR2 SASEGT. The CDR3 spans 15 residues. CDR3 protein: CASSDLAGEMETQYF. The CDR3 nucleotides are TGTGCCAGCAGTGATCTAGCGGGGGAGATGGAGACCCAGTACTTC.

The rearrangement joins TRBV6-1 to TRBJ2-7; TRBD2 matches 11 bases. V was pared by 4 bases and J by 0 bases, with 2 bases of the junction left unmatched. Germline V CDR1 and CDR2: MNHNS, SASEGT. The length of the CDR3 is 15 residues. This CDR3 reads CASSVAGGSSYEQYF. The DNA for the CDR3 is TGTGCCAGCAGTGTAGCGGGGGGGAGCTCCTACGAGCAGTACTTC.

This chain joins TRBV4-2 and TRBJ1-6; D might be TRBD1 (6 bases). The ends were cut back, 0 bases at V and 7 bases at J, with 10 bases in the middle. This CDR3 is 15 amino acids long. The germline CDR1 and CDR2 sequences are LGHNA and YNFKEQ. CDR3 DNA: TGTGCCAGCAGCCAAGAACTACAGGGCAATTCACCCCTCCACTTT. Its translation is CASSQELQGNSPLHF.

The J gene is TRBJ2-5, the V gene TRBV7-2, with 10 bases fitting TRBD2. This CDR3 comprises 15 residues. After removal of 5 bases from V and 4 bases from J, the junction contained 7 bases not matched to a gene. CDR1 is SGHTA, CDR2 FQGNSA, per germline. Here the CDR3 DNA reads TGTGCCAGCAGCATGCAGCGGGGGGGTATAGAGACCCAGTACTTC. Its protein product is CASSMQRGGIETQYF.

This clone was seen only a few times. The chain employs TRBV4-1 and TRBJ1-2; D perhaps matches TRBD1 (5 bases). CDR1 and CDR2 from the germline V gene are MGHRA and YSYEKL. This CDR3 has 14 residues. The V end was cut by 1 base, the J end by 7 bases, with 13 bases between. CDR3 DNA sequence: TGCGCCAGCAGCCAAGCCCTAACAGGATTTGGCTACACCTTC. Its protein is CASSQALTGFGYTF.

This CDR3 reads CASSLKGSGLTDTQYF. For the CDR3, the DNA is TGTGCCAGCAGCTTAAAGGGTAGCGGGCTGACAGATACGCAGTATTTT. This rearrangement joins TRBV7-3 to TRBJ2-3; 7 bases are shared with TRBD2. CDR1 and CDR2 from the germline V gene are SGHTA and FQGTGA. This CDR3 has 16 residues. The ends lost 1 base at V and 3 bases at J; junction bases unmatched: 7.

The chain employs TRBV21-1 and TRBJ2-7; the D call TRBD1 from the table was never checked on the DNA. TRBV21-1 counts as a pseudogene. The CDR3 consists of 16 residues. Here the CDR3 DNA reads TGTGCCAGCAGCAAAAAAGAGGGGGCCTCAGGGGACGAGCAGTACGTC. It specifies CASSKKEGASGDEQYV.